This TCR beta chain is from a study of T-cell reconstitution after alpha-beta-depleted transplantation in children. The V and J ends lost 7 bases and 8 bases respectively, with 18 bases between them. The CDR3 extends over 14 amino acids. CDR1 is LNHDA, CDR2 SQIVND, per germline (reference sequence). The TCRbeta library was prepared with unique molecular identifiers. One entry per CDR3 protein, called by TCRdb with MiXCR from the PCR reads. The sample contains some 520,000 distinct CDR3 sequences, about 31% of which appear only once. This clonotype was recorded only once. This TCR was sampled from a human donor who donated a stem cell graft to a child with aplastic anemia. The input for sequencing was PBMCs from the stem cell graft donor, taken from the stem cell graft. V gene TRBV19 combines with J gene TRBJ2-1; a weak D match, TRBD2 (6 bases). The CDR3 nucleotides are TGTGCCAGTACCCCGACTAGAGGGATAGATGAGCAGTTCTTC. This encodes CASTPTRGIDEQFF.